Below, 25 T cell receptor beta chains from the same sample are listed, as sequenced in a study of shared clonotypes between healthy human individuals. Repertoires were generated with immunoSEQ multiplex PCR, while TCRdb's copy carries only in-frame clones and drops some. The table records about 79,000 clones, roughly two thirds of them present only once. The source material was memory CD8+ T cells sorted from blood. Subset described: CD45RO+ cells pooled with CCR7-negative TemRA cells. All receptors come from a man between 25 and 39 years old in good health.

The J gene is TRBJ2-6, the V gene TRBV4-1; the D gene could be TRBD1 or TRBD2 (5 bases each). Per germline, CDR1 MGHRA and CDR2 YSYEKL. This CDR3 has 16 amino acids. Trimming stripped 1 base from V and 3 bases from J, with 10 bases between. The CDR3 protein is CASSQVRGVGANVLTF. The CDR3 DNA is TGCGCCAGCAGCCAAGTGAGAGGGGTTGGGGCCAACGTCCTGACTTTC.

J is TRBJ2-2 and V is TRBV7-3; 7 nucleotides match TRBD2. The CDR3 is made up of 16 amino acids. Germline V gene sequence: CDR1 SGHTA, CDR2 FQGTGA. V lost 5 bases to trimming and J lost 5 bases; unmatched junction nucleotides: 11. The CDR3 is CASSPSGAGNTGELFF. DNA of the CDR3: TGTGCCAGCAGCCCCTCGGGAGCGGGAAATACCGGGGAGCTGTTTTTT.

The J gene is TRBJ1-5, the V gene TRBV6-1; D is ambiguous. V shed 5 bases and J shed 1 base, with 12 bases lying between them. CDR1 and CDR2 from the germline V gene are MNHNS and SASEGT. The CDR3 is 15 residues long. CDR3 DNA: TGTGCCAGCAGTACCAATACAGTCAGCAATCAGCCCCAGCATTTT. Translated, it gives CASSTNTVSNQPQHF.

To note about this clone: The likely explanation is a read error, given a far larger clone one base away. V is TRBV25-1 and J is TRBJ2-1; the D is unclear. Germline V gives CDR1 MGHDK, CDR2 SYGVNS. The CDR3 runs to 13 residues. Trimming took 4 bases from V and 0 from J, leaving 4 bases between them. The CDR3 here is CASSGSSYNEQFF. CDR3 nucleotides: TGTGCCAGCAGTGGGAGCTCCTACAATGAGCAGTTCTTC.

J is TRBJ2-2 and V is TRBV5-6; D gene ambiguous. CDR1 and CDR2 from the germline V gene are SGHDT and YYEEEE. The CDR3 consists of 16 residues. With 0 bases removed from V and 2 bases from J, the gap between germline ends came to 11 bases. CDR3 sequence (DNA): TGTGCCAGCAGCTTGGCCGCGCGGATCAACACCGGGGAGCTGTTTTTT. Translated, it gives CASSLAARINTGELFF. Variable domain in full (rest from reference TRBV5-6 and TRBJ2-2): DAGVTQSPTHLIKTRGQQVTLRCSPKSGHDTVSWYQQALGQGPQFIFQYYEEEERQRGNFPDRFSGHQFPNYSSELNVNALLLGDSALYLCASSLAARINTGELFFGEGSRLTVL.

The rearrangement links TRBV27 to TRBJ1-5, with D maybe TRBD1 (5 bases). This CDR3 region has 12 residues. Between the trimmed V and J ends, which lost 3 bases and 7 bases, there was a span of 7 bases. The germline V gene encodes CDR1 MNHEY and CDR2 SMNVEV (reference sequence). The CDR3 DNA reads as TGTGCCAGCAGTTTGAGGGGCCAGCCCCAGCATTTT. Translating it yields CASSLRGQPQHF.

This clone was seen a handful of times. The genes are TRBV6-1 and TRBJ2-2, with D tentatively TRBD1 or TRBD2 (5 bases each). Looked up from germline, CDR1 is MNHNS and CDR2 is SASEGT. This CDR3 spans 13 amino acids. V lost 9 bases to trimming and J lost 9 bases, with 17 bases between them. The chain's CDR3 is CASSERGFRELFF. CDR3 nucleotides: TGTGCCAGTTCTGAGAGGGGATTCCGGGAGCTGTTTTTT.

Regarding this clone: This may be a read error, as it is one base from a much larger clone. This sequence joins TRBV28 and TRBJ1-1; perhaps TRBD1 as D (5 bases). Germline V gives CDR1 MDHEN, CDR2 SYDVKM. The V end lost 4 bases, the J end lost 3 bases, and 6 bases lay between the germline ends. This CDR3 contains 12 residues. The CDR3 DNA reads as TGTGCCAGCAGTTGGGGGGACACTGAAGCTTTCTTT. This translates into CASSWGDTEAFF.

The chain links TRBV7-9 to TRBJ2-3; 11 positions agree with TRBD2. V was clipped by 1 base and J by 5 bases; unmatched bases: 8. The germline V gene has CDR1 SEHNR and CDR2 FQNEAQ (reference sequence). The length of the CDR3 is 17 residues. DNA for the CDR3: TGTGCCAGCAGCTTAGGACTAGCGGGAATTACGGGAGATACGCAGTATTTT. The encoded protein is CASSLGLAGITGDTQYF.

A few counts support this clone. This chain uses TRBV9 with TRBJ2-2; D perhaps matches TRBD2 (6 bases). Per germline, CDR1 SGDLS and CDR2 YYNGEE. The CDR3 is 17 residues long. V gave up 4 bases and J gave up 5 bases, with 21 bases separating them. Written as DNA, the CDR3 is TGTGCCAGCAGCCCTCACTTGGTGGGGGGAAGAACCGGGGAGCTGTTTTTT. Translated, it gives CASSPHLVGGRTGELFF.

The rearrangement joins TRBV7-6 to TRBJ2-3, with 7 bases identical to TRBD2. CDR3 length: 15 residues. Germline V gene sequence: CDR1 SGHVS, CDR2 FNYEAQ. Germline trimming cut 5 bases from V and 2 bases from J; bases unmatched to any gene: 7. The CDR3 loop is CASSRTSRHTDTQYF. The CDR3 region has the DNA TGTGCCAGCAGCCGGACTAGTCGGCACACAGATACGCAGTATTTT.

The chain combines TRBV7-3 with TRBJ2-1; 9 bases are a match to TRBD2. The CDR3 covers 17 residues. V was pared by 5 bases and J by 4 bases, with 12 bases of the junction left unmatched. The germline V gene has CDR1 SGHTA and CDR2 FQGTGA. In nucleotides, the CDR3 is TGTGCCAGCAGCCGCCATAAAAGCGGGAGGAAATACAATGAGCAGTTCTTC. This sequence encodes CASSRHKSGRKYNEQFF.

V and J are TRBV11-2 and TRBJ2-5; 10 bases match TRBD2. After removal of 4 bases from V and 3 bases from J, the junction contained 5 bases not matched to a gene. CDR1 is SGHAT and CDR2 is FQNNGV in the germline V gene. CDR3 size: 15 residues. The CDR3 nucleotides read TGTGCCAGCAGCTCGAGGACTAGCGGAAAAGAGACCCAGTACTTC. Its translation: CASSSRTSGKETQYF.

This clone occurred a few times. The gene calls are TRBV6-9 and TRBJ2-1; D not certain. Germline values: CDR1 MNHGY, CDR2 SVAAGI. The CDR3 extends over 13 amino acids. Trimming removed 4 bases at V and 10 bases at J, with 14 bases between. CDR3 nucleotides: TGTGCCAGCAGTTTACCGAGCGCGTTAGAGCAGTTCTTC. It codes for CASSLPSALEQFF.

This clone was observed at least ten times. The chain recombines TRBV27 with TRBJ2-1; TRBD2 agrees at 13 bases. V shed 8 bases and J 0 bases; nucleotides not matched to a gene: 4. In germline, CDR1 is MNHEY, CDR2 SMNVEV (reference sequence). This CDR3 comprises 16 residues. CDR3 region: CASALAGGASYNEQFF. The CDR3 DNA follows: TGTGCCAGCGCACTAGCGGGAGGGGCCTCCTACAATGAGCAGTTCTTC.

Many counts were recorded for this clone. The genes are TRBV27 and TRBJ2-7; 10 bases map to TRBD2. V shed 4 bases, J shed 3 bases, and the junction held 12 bases outside the gene matches. The CDR3 loop spans 17 amino acids. Germline V gene data show CDR1 as MNHEY and CDR2 as SMNVEV (reference sequence). CDR3 nucleotide sequence: TGTGCCAGCAGTTCCGAGGGAGCGGGAGGGTCAAACTACGAGCAGTACTTC. It is translated as CASSSEGAGGSNYEQYF.

This clone was detected a few times. The chain has TRBV7-9 and TRBJ1-1; D is unclear. Deletions cut 3 bases from V and 5 bases from J, with 10 bases between. Germline V gene data show CDR1 as SEHNR and CDR2 as FQNEAQ (reference sequence). CDR3 length equals 13 residues. The CDR3 region has the DNA TGTGCCAGCAGCTTCGGATTCGTAACTGAAGCTTTCTTT. It translates to CASSFGFVTEAFF.

CDR3 nucleotide sequence: TGCGCCAGCAGCCGCCAGACAGGGGGCTGGTACAATGAGCAGTTCTTC. Translation: CASSRQTGGWYNEQFF. The chain employs TRBV5-1 and TRBJ2-1; TRBD1 matches at 10 bases. V dropped 4 bases and J dropped 4; count of bases not matched to a gene: 8. The CDR3 covers 16 residues. Germline CDR1 SGHRS, CDR2 YFSETQ.

In regard to this clone: A read error may produce the germline difference seen at one junction end. The chain uses TRBV11-2 and TRBJ2-7; 7 bases line up with TRBD1. This CDR3 has 13 residues. CDR1 SGHAT and CDR2 FQNNGV come from the germline V gene. CDR3 residues: CAGSPFGRGEQYF. The CDR3 DNA follows: TGTGCCGGCAGCCCCTTCGGCAGGGGGGAGCAGTACTTC. The full variable domain, with the rest looked up from reference TRBV11-2 and TRBJ2-7, is EAGVAQSPRYKIIEKRQSVAFWCNPISGHATLYWYQQILGQGPKLLIQFQNNGVVDDSQLPKDRFSAERLKGVDSTLKIQPAKLEDSAVYLCAGSPFGRGEQYFGPGTRLTVT.

This clone was observed a handful of times. The V call is TRBV10-3, the J call TRBJ2-1, with 8 bases identical to TRBD1. CDR1 is ENHRY and CDR2 is SYGVKD in the germline V gene. The CDR3 has 13 amino acids. V shed 7 bases, J shed 9 bases, and the junction held 8 bases outside the gene matches. The CDR3 protein is CAITQTGDAEQFF. In DNA, the CDR3 is TGTGCCATCACCCAGACAGGGGACGCTGAGCAGTTCTTC.

The chain carries TRBV14 and TRBJ1-1, with D hard to call. The V gene's germline CDR1 is SGHDN and CDR2 FVKESK. The CDR3 extends over 13 amino acids. The V end was cut by 5 bases, the J end by 6 bases, with 13 bases between. The CDR3 DNA follows: TGTGCCAGCAGCGGCCCGAGGCGCGCTGAAGCTTTCTTT. Amino acid sequence: CASSGPRRAEAFF.

V usage is TRBV5-6 and J usage is TRBJ1-1, with D uncertain. The CDR3 sequence is 16 residues long. Germline V gives CDR1 SGHDT, CDR2 YYEEEE. The V gene lost 0 bases and the J gene lost 0 bases, with 12 bases spanning the gap. The CDR3 spells CASSLAAKSMNTEAFF. CDR3 nucleotide sequence: TGTGCCAGCAGCTTGGCGGCCAAGTCCATGAACACTGAAGCTTTCTTT.

The V gene is TRBV4-1, the J gene TRBJ2-7; unclear D gene. V dropped 0 bases and J dropped 6 bases, with 6 bases sitting between them. The germline gives CDR1 MGHRA, CDR2 YSYEKL. The CDR3 has 12 amino acids. In DNA form, the CDR3 reads TGCGCCAGCAGCCAAGACCGCACCGAGCAGTACTTC. It translates to CASSQDRTEQYF.

This sequence joins TRBV7-9 and TRBJ1-3; perhaps TRBD1 as D (5 bases). Trimming took 4 bases from V and 8 from J, leaving 21 bases between them. The CDR3 length is 16 residues. CDR1 and CDR2 from the germline V gene are SEHNR and FQNEAQ (reference sequence). CDR3 DNA: TGTGCCAGCAGCTACGATTCCGGGACCTCGCTAGACACCATATATTTT. The encoded protein is CASSYDSGTSLDTIYF.

The chain carries TRBV18 and TRBJ1-4; 12 bases are shared with TRBD1. Losses at the gene ends were 4 bases for V and 8 bases for J; bases not matched to a gene: 5. The CDR3 has 15 amino acids. Germline CDR1 reads KGHSH; CDR2 reads LQKENI. The CDR3 nucleotides read TGTGCCAGCTCACGGGGACAGGGGGCTGGAGAAAAACTGTTTTTT. It yields the protein CASSRGQGAGEKLFF.